These 10 T cell receptor beta chains originate from one sample sequenced in a study of T cells in Graves' hyperthyroidism and ophthalmopathy. Template material for amplifying TCR beta CDR3 regions consisted of RNA transcripts. First-round RT-PCR with HTBI primers amplified the TCR CDR3 region. MiXCR, run by TCRdb on the multiplex PCR reads, gives a single entry per CDR3 protein. Seen here are some 760,000 distinct CDR3 sequences, 14% observed once, and the top ten hold roughly 10%. Sequenced input: blood. Every receptor here comes from a woman aged 18-35 years with Graves' hyperthyroidism.

This clonotype was recorded many times. The chain joins TRBV30 to TRBJ2-3; maybe TRBD2 (6 bases). Germline V gene sequence: CDR1 GTSNPN, CDR2 SVGIG (reference sequence). V was trimmed by 3 bases and J by 3 bases, leaving 13 bases between them. CDR3 length equals 14 residues. This CDR3 is CAWSSQTRTDTQYF. CDR3 sequence (DNA): TGTGCCTGGAGCTCTCAGACTAGGACAGATACGCAGTATTTT.

V usage is TRBV20-1 and J usage is TRBJ1-2, with 7 bases matching TRBD1. The CDR3 is 18 residues long. Trimming removed 0 bases from V and 3 bases from J; junction bases left unmatched: 16. Germline V gives CDR1 DFQATT, CDR2 SNEGSKA (reference sequence). Written as DNA, the CDR3 is TGCAGTGCTAGAGATCCAAACAGGGGCAACGAAGTTGACTATGGCTACACCTTC. Its protein is CSARDPNRGNEVDYGYTF.

This clonotype was counted only a few times. The V gene is TRBV14, the J gene TRBJ2-1, with D possibly being TRBD2 (7 bases). The V gene lost 0 bases and the J gene lost 4 bases, with 13 bases spanning the gap. Germline-derived CDR1 and CDR2 are SGHDN and FVKESK. The CDR3 is 16 residues long. This CDR3 reads CASSQDSGGWYNEQFF. For the CDR3, the DNA is TGTGCCAGCAGCCAAGATTCGGGGGGCTGGTACAATGAGCAGTTCTTC.

This clonotype has a count of ten or more. The V gene is TRBV7-3, the J gene TRBJ2-3; TRBD2 is a possible D gene (5 bases). Trimming took 5 bases from V and 3 from J, leaving 18 bases between them. The germline gives CDR1 SGHTA, CDR2 FQGTGA. CDR3 size: 16 residues. The DNA of the CDR3 is TGTGCCAGCAGCCGTGGCGCGGGCTATGGGACAGATACGCAGTATTTT. Amino acid sequence: CASSRGAGYGTDTQYF.

This clonotype was seen a handful of times. The chain joins TRBV9 to TRBJ1-2, with D maybe TRBD1 (5 bases). V was clipped by 6 bases and J by 7 bases, with 19 bases between them. Germline CDR1 and CDR2: SGDLS and YYNGEE. This CDR3 is built from 14 residues. CDR3 region: CASTSADTGSGYTF. The CDR3 DNA reads as TGTGCCAGCACCTCTGCGGACACGGGGAGTGGCTACACCTTC. The complete variable domain, with remaining parts taken from reference TRBV9 and TRBJ1-2, reads DSGVTQTPKHLITATGQRVTLRCSPRSGDLSVYWYQQSLDQGLQFLIQYYNGEERAKGNILERFSAQQFPDLHSELNLSSLELGDSALYFCASTSADTGSGYTFGSGTRLTVV.

This clonotype was seen many times. The J gene is TRBJ2-1, the V gene TRBV20-1, with 9 bases lining up with TRBD2. Germline V CDR1 and CDR2: DFQATT, SNEGSKA (reference sequence). J gave up 9 bases and V 5 bases, and 17 bases lay outside the gene matches. CDR3 size: 16 residues. The CDR3 loop is CSAFSGSINRGSEQFF. CDR3 DNA: TGCAGTGCTTTTAGCGGGAGTATTAATCGAGGGAGTGAGCAGTTCTTC.

This clonotype showed up many times. The V call is TRBV5-1, the J call TRBJ1-1; 9 positions match TRBD1. The germline gives CDR1 SGHRS, CDR2 YFSETQ. V gave up 6 bases and J gave up 4 bases; unmatched junction bases: 7. The CDR3 loop spans 14 amino acids. In nucleotides, the CDR3 is TGCGCCAGCACCGATGGACAGGGGAGCACTGAAGCTTTCTTT. Its protein product is CASTDGQGSTEAFF.

The chain uses TRBV6-1 and TRBJ1-5; D might be TRBD1 (6 bases). The V end was cut by 6 bases, the J end by 3 bases, with 9 bases between. Germline CDR1 reads MNHNS; CDR2 reads SASEGT. The CDR3 has 13 residues. The CDR3 sequence is CASRGGFNQPQHF. CDR3 DNA sequence: TGTGCCAGCAGAGGGGGGTTCAATCAGCCCCAGCATTTT.

The chain combines TRBV29-1 with TRBJ2-1; D is ambiguous. V shed 7 bases and J shed 0 bases, with 13 bases lying between them. From germline, CDR1 is SQVTM and CDR2 ANQGSEA. CDR3 length: 14 residues. CDR3 coding DNA: TGCAGCGGAGCCGACACTGTCTCCTACAATGAGCAGTTCTTC. Translating gives CSGADTVSYNEQFF.

The chain is built from TRBV27 and TRBJ2-3, with 9 nucleotides matching TRBD1. J was trimmed by 4 bases and V by 2 bases; bases with no gene match: 4. Germline V gene sequence: CDR1 MNHEY, CDR2 SMNVEV (reference sequence). This CDR3 is built from 15 residues. The CDR3 loop reads CASSLRGQGPDTQYF. DNA of the CDR3: TGTGCCAGCAGTTTAAGGGGACAGGGCCCAGATACGCAGTATTTT.